This T cell receptor (beta chain) was captured in a study of cytomegalovirus exposure and HLA in healthy donors. Study overall: In an early release, HLA-typed donors contributed tens of millions of unique TCR sequences. Findings and caveats of the study: In a later analysis, the majority of CMV-associated beta chains seemingly showed HLA restriction. Earlier results showed most TCR beta V segments being productive about 90% or about 30% of the time. Accurate predictions that matched the HLA-A and HLA-B alleles of most subjects were reportedly made from TCR beta sequences.

Concerning this clone: Antigen: not known. Other DNA sequences from this sample encode an identical CDR3 as well.

Use of 60 Vbeta and 13 Jbeta primers characterized the PCR. TCRdb's copy holds only in-frame clones and misses some; the assay was immunoSEQ multiplex PCR. The top ten hold less than 2% of the sample, which has some 150,000 clones, more than 8% seen once. Germline V gives CDR1 LNHDA, CDR2 SQIVND (reference sequence). The CDR3 covers 13 residues. Trimming cost V 7 bases and J 2 bases, with 9 bases left between them. The receptor was derived from a man in his fifties in good health and CMV-seronegative. Sequencing was done on a sample of PBMCs. This chain links TRBV19 with TRBJ1-3; D not certain. Here the CDR3 reads CASTGVAGNTIYF. The CDR3 DNA sequence: TGTGCCAGTACCGGGGTAGCTGGAAACACCATATATTTT.